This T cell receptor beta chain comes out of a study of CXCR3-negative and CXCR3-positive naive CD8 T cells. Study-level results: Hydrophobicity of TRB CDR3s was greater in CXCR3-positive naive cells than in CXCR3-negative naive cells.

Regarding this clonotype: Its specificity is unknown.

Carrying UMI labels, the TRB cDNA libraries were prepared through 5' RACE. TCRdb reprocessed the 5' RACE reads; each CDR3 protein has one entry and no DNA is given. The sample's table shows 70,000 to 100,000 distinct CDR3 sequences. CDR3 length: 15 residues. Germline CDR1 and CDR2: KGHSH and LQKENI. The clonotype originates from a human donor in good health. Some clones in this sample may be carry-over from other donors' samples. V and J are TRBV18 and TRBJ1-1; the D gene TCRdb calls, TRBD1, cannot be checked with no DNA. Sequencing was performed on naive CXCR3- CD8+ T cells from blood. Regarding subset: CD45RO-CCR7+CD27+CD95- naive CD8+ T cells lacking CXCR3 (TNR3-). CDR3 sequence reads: CASSPGAGTNTEAFF.